This TCR beta chain was observed in a study of CD4 T cells in relation to SARS-CoV-2 and coronaviruses. Before the COVID-19 pandemic, during about 2011-2019, CD4+ T cells were taken from unexposed donors. CD4+ T cells were isolated from the cells after around eleven days of culture. As regards this clone: The antigen is unknown.

Assay: immunoSEQ multiplex PCR; the TCRdb copy retains only in-frame clones and omits some. Here the sample spans more than 25,000 clones, approximately 70% being singletons. CDR1 PRHDT and CDR2 FYEKMQ come from the germline V gene (reference sequence). J gave up 2 bases and V 4 bases, and 5 bases lay outside the gene matches. This CDR3 has 16 amino acids. The source is a human donor in good health. The sequenced sample was CD4+ T cells from PBMCs, cultured in vitro. The chain couples TRBV13 to TRBJ2-3; TRBD2 matches at 11 bases. The CDR3 region has the DNA TGTGCCAGCAGCTCCCTACTAGCGGGGGCCACAGATACGCAGTATTTT. This gives the protein CASSSLLAGATDTQYF.